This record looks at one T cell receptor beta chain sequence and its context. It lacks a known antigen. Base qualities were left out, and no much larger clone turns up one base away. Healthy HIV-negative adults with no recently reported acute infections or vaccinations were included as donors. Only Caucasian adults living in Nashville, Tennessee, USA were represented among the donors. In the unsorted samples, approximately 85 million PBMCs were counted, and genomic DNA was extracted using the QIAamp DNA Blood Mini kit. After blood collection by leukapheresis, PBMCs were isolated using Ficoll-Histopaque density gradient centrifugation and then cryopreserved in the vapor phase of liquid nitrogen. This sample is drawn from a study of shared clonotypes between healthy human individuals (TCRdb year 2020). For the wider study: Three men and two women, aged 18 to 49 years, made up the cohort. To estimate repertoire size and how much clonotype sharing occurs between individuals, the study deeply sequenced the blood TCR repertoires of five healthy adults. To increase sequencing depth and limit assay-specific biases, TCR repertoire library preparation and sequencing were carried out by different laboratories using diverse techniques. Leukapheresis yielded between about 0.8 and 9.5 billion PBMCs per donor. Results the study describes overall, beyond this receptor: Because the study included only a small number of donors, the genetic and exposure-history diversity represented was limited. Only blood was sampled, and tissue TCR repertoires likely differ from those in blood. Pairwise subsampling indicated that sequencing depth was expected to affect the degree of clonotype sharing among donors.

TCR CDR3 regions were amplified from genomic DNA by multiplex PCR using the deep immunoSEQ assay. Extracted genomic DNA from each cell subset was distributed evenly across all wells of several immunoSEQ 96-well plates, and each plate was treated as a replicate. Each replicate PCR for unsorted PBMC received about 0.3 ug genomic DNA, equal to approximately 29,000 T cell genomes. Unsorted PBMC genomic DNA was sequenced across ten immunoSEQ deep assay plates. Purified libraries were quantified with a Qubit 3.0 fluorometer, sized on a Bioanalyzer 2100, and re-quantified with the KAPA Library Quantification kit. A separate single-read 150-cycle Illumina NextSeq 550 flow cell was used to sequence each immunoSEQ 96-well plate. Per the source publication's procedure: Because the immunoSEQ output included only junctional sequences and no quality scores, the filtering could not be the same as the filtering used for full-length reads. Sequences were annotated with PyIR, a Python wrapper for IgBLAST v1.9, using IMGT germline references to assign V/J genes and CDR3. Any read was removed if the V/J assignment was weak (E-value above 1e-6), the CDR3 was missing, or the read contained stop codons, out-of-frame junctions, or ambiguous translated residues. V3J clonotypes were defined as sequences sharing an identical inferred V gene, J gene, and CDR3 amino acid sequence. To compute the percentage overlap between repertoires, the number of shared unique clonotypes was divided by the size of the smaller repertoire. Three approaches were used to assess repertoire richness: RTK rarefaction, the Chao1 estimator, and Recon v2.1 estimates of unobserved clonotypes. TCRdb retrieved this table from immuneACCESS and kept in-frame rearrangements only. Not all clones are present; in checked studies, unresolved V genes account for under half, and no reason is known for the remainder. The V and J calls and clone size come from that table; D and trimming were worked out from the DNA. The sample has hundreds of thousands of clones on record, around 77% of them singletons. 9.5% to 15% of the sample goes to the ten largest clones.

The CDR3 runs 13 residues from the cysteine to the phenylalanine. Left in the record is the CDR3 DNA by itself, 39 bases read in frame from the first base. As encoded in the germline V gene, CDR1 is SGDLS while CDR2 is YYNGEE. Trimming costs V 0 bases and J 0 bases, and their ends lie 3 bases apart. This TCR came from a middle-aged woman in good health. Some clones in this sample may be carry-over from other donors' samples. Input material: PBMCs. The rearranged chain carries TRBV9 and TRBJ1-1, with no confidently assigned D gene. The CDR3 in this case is CASSVGMNTEAFF. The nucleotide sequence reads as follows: TGTGCCAGCAGCGTAGGGATGAACACTGAAGCTTTCTTT.